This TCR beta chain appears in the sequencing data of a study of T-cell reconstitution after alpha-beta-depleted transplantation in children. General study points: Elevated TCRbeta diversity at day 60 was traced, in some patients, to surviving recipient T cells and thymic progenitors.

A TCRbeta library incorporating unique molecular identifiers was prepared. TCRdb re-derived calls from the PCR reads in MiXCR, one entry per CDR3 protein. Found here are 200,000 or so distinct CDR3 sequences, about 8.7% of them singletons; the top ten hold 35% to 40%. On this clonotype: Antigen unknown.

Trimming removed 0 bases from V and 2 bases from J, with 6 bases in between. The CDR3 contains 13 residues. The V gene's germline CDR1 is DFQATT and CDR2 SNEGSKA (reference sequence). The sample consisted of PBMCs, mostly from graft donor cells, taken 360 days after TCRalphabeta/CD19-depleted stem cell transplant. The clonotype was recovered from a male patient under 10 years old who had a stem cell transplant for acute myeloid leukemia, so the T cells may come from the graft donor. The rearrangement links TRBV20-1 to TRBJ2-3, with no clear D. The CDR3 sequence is CSARDRNTDTQYF. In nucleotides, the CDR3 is TGCAGTGCTAGAGATCGAAACACAGATACGCAGTATTTT.